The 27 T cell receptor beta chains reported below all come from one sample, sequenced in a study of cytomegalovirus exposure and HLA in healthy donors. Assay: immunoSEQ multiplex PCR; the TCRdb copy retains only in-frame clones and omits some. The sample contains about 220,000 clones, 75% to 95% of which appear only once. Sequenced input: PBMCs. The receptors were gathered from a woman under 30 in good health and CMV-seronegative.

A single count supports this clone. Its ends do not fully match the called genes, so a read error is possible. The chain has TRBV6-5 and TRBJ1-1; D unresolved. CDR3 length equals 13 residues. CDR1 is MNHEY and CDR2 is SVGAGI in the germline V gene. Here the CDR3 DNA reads TGTGCCAGCAGTTACGGGCAGAACGCTGAAGCTTTCTTT. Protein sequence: CASSYGQNAEAFF.

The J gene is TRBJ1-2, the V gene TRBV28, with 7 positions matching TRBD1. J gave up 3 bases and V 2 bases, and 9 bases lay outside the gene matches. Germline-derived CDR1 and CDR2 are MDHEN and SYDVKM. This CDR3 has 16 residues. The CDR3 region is CASSLGGQQNHYGYTF. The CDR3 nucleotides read TGTGCCAGCAGTTTAGGGGGACAGCAGAACCACTATGGCTACACCTTC.

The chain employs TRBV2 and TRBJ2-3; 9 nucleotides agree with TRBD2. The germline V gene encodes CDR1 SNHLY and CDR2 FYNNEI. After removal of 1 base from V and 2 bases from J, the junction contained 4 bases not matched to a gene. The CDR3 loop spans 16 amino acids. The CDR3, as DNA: TGTGCCAGCAGTGAAGATGGCGGGGGGGCCACAGATACGCAGTATTTT. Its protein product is CASSEDGGGATDTQYF.

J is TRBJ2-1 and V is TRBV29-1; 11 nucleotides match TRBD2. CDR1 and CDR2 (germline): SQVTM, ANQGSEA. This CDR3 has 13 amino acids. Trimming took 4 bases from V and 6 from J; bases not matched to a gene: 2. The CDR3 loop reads CSVVAGGTNEQFF. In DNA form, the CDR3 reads TGCAGCGTTGTAGCGGGAGGGACCAATGAGCAGTTCTTC.

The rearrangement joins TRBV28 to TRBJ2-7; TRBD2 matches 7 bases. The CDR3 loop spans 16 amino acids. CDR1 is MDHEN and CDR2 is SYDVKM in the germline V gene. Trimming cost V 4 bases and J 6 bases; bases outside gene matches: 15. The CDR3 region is CASSSFTEREGLEQYF. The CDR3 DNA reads TGTGCCAGCAGTTCATTCACGGAAAGGGAGGGCCTCGAGCAGTACTTC.

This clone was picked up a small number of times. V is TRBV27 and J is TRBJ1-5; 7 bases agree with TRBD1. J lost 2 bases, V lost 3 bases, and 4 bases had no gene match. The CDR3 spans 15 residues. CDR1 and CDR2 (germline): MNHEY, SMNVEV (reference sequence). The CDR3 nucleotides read TGTGCCAGCAGTTTTGCCAGGGGGGGCAATCAGCCCCAGCATTTT. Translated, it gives CASSFARGGNQPQHF.

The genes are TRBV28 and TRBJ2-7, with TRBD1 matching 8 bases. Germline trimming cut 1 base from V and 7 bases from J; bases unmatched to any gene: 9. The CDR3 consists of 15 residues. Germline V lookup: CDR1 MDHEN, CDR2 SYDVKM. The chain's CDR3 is CASSLFPQGAGEQYF. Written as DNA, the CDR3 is TGTGCCAGCAGTTTATTCCCGCAGGGGGCGGGGGAGCAGTACTTC. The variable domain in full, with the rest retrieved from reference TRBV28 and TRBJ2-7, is DVKVTQSSRYLVKRTGEKVFLECVQDMDHENMFWYRQDPGLGLRLIYFSYDVKMKEKGDIPEGYSVSREKKERFSLILESASTNQTSMYLCASSLFPQGAGEQYFGPGTRLTVT.

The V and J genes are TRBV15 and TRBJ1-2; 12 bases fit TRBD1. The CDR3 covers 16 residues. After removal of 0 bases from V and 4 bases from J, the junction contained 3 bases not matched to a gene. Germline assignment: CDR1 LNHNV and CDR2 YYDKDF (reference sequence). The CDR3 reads CATSREGTGGGYGYTF. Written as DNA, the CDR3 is TGTGCCACCAGCAGAGAAGGGACAGGGGGCGGCTATGGCTACACCTTC. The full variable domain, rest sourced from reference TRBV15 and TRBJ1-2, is DAMVIQNPRYQVTQFGKPVTLSCSQTLNHNVMYWYQQKSSQAPKLLFHYYDKDFNNEADTPDNFQSRRPNTSFCFLDIRSPGLGDTAMYLCATSREGTGGGYGYTFGSGTRLTVV.

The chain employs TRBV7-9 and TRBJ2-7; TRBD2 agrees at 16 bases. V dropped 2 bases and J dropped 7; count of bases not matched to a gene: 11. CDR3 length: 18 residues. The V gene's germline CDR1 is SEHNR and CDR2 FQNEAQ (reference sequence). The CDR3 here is CASSLSGLAGGPVIEQYF. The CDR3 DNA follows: TGTGCCAGCAGCTTATCGGGACTAGCGGGAGGGCCGGTGATAGAGCAGTACTTC.

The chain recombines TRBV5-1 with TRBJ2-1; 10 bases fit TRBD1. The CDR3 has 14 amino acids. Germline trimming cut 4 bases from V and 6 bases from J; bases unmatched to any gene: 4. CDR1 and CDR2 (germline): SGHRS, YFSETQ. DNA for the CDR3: TGCGCCAGCAGCATAGGACAGGGGGTCAATGAGCAGTTCTTC. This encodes CASSIGQGVNEQFF.

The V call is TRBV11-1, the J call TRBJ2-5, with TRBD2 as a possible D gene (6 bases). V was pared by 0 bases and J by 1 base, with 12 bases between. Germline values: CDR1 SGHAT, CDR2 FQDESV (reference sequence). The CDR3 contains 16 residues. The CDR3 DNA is TGTGCCAGCAGCTTAGCAACCGGAGGGTTCCAAGAGACCCAGTACTTC. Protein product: CASSLATGGFQETQYF.

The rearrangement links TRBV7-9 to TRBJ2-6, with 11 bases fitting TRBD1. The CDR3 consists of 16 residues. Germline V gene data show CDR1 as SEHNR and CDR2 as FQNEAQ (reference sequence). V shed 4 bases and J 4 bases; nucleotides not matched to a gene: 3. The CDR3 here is CASSWTGGAGANVLTF. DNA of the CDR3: TGTGCCAGCAGCTGGACAGGGGGCGCGGGGGCCAACGTCCTGACTTTC. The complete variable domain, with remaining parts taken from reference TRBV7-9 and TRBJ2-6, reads DTGVSQNPRHKITKRGQNVTFRCDPISEHNRLYWYRQTLGQGPEFLTYFQNEAQLEKSRLLSDRFSAERPKGSFSTLEIQRTEQGDSAMYLCASSWTGGAGANVLTFGAGSRLTVL.

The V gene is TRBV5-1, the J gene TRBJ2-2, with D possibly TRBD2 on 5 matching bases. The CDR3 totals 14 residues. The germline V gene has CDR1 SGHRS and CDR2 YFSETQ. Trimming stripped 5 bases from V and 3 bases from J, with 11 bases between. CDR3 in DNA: TGCGCCAGCAGTTCGGGGATGGACACCGGGGAGCTGTTTTTT. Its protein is CASSSGMDTGELFF.

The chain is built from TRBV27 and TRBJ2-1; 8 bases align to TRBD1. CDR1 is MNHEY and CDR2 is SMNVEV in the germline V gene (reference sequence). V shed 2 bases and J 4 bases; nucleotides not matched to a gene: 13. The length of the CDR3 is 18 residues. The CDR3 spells CASSLEALRQGRYNEQFF. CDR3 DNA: TGTGCCAGCAGTTTAGAGGCACTTCGACAGGGGCGATACAATGAGCAGTTCTTC.

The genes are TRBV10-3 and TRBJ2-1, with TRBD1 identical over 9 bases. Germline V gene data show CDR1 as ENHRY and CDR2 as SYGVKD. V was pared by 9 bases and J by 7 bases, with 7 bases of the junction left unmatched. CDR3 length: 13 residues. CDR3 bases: TGTGCCATAACGGACAGGGGCGCAAATGAGCAGTTCTTC. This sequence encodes CAITDRGANEQFF.

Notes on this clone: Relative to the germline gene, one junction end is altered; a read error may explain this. The CDR3 reads CASSEIPDSKDTQYF. Here the CDR3 DNA reads TGTGCCAGCAGTGAAATTCCAGACAGCAAAGATACGCAGTATTTT. The V gene is TRBV6-1, the J gene TRBJ2-3; D perhaps matches TRBD1 (5 bases). This CDR3 contains 15 residues. Germline CDR1 and CDR2: MNHNS and SASEGT.

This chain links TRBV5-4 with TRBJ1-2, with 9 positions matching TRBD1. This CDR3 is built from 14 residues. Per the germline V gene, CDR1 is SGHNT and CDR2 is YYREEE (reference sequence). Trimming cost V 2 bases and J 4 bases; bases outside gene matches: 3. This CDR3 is CASSLQGAGYGYTF. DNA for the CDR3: TGTGCCAGCAGCTTACAGGGGGCGGGCTATGGCTACACCTTC.

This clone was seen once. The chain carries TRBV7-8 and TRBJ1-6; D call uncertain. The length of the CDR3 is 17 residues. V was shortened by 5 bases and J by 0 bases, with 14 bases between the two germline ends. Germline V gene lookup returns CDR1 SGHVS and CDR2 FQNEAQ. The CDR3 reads CASSLDYRSSYNSPLHF. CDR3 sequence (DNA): TGTGCCAGCAGCCTGGATTACCGGAGCTCCTATAATTCACCCCTCCACTTT.

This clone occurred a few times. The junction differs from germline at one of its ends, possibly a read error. The CDR3 reads CASNIAAGRVNTEAFF. The DNA for the CDR3 is TGTGCCAGTAATATAGCGGCAGGGAGGGTGAACACTGAAGCTTTCTTT. The chain carries TRBV19 and TRBJ1-1; the D gene is possibly TRBD1 (5 bases). The CDR3 length is 16 residues. The germline V gene encodes CDR1 LNHDA and CDR2 SQIVND (reference sequence).

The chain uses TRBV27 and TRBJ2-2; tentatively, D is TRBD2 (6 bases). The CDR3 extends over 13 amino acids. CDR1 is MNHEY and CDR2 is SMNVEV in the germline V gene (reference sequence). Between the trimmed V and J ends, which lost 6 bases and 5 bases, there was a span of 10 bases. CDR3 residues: CASRGGETGELFF. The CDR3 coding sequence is TGTGCCAGCAGGGGAGGCGAAACCGGGGAGCTGTTTTTT.

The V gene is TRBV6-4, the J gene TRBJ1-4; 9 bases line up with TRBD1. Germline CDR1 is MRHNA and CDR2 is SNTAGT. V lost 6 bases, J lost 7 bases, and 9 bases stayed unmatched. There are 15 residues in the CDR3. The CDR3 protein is CASSARQGEGEKLFF. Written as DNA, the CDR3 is TGTGCCAGCAGCGCCCGACAGGGGGAGGGTGAAAAACTGTTTTTT.

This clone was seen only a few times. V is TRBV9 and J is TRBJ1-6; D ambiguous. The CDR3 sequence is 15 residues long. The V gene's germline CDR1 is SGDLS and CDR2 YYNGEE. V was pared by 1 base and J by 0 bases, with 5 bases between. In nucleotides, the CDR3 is TGTGCCAGCAGCGTATCTCTCTCCTATAATTCACCCCTCCACTTT. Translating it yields CASSVSLSYNSPLHF.

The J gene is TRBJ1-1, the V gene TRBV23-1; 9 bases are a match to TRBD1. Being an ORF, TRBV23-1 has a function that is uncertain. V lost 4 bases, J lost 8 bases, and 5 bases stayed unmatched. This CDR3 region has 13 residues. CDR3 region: CASSLRDRDEAFF. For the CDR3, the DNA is TGCGCCAGCAGTCTCCGGGACAGGGACGAAGCTTTCTTT.

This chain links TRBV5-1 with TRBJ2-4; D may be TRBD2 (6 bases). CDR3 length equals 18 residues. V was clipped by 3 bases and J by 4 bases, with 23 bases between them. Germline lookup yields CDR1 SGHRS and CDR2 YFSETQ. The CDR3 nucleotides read TGCGCCAGCAGCTCATACAGTCTGGCGGGAATGCGGAAAAACATTCAGTACTTC. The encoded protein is CASSSYSLAGMRKNIQYF. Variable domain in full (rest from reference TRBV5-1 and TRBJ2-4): KAGVTQTPRYLIKTRGQQVTLSCSPISGHRSVSWYQQTPGQGLQFLFEYFSETQRNKGNFPGRFSGRQFSNSRSEMNVSTLELGDSALYLCASSSYSLAGMRKNIQYFGAGTRLSVL.

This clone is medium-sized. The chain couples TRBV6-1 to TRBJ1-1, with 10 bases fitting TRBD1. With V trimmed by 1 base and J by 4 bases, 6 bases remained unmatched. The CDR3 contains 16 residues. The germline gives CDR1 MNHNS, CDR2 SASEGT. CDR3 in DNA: TGTGCCAGCAGTGAAGAGGAGGGACAGGGGTCCACTGAAGCTTTCTTT. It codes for CASSEEEGQGSTEAFF.

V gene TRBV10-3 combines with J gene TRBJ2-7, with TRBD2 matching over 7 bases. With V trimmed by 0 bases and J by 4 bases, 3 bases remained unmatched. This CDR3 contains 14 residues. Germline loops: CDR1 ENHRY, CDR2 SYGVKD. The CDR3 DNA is TGTGCCATCAGTGAGTCTGAGGGAGGGTACGAGCAGTACTTC. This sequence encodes CAISESEGGYEQYF.

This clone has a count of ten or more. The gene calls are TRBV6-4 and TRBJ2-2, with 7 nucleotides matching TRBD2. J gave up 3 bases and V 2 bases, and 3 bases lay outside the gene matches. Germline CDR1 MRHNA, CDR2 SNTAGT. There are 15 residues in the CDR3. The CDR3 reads CASSDAGVDTGELFF. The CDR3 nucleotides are TGTGCCAGCAGTGACGCGGGAGTCGACACCGGGGAGCTGTTTTTT.